This T cell receptor (beta chain) was identified in a study of blood T cell repertoires in COVID-19. Turning to the study itself: The United States, Italy and Spain supplied acute and convalescent COVID-19 samples. Sample material is recorded as cDNA or gDNA derived from T cells, B-cell-depleted T cells, or PBMCs.

V lost 3 bases to trimming and J lost 7 bases; unmatched junction nucleotides: 17. Germline CDR1 DFQATT, CDR2 SNEGSKA (reference sequence). This CDR3 has 17 amino acids. The count of this clone is one. The method was immunoSEQ multiplex PCR; TCRdb's version includes in-frame clones alone and lacks a portion of them. The table includes some 150,000 clones, about four fifths detected once. Sequencing input: peripheral blood. The TCR originated in a man in his forties or fifties who had recovered from COVID-19. V usage is TRBV20-1 and J usage is TRBJ1-3; 8 nucleotides line up with TRBD1. The CDR3 reads CSASSPSPQGATNTIYF. CDR3 coding DNA: TGCAGTGCTAGTTCCCCTTCTCCCCAGGGGGCGACGAACACCATATATTTT.